The T cell receptor (beta chain) described here comes from a study of blood T cell repertoires in COVID-19. Study-wide context: COVID-19 samples, acute and convalescent, were from the United States, Italy and Spain.

Assay: immunoSEQ multiplex PCR; the TCRdb copy retains only in-frame clones and omits some. This table has 300,000 to 400,000 clones, roughly nine tenths appearing once. This study enrolled people aged 18 to 89 from around 25 US geographic areas. Donors in Cohort 3 who had recovered were those with two negative PCRs, healthcare professional clearance, or resolution of their symptoms. There are 15 residues in the CDR3. V lost 10 bases to trimming and J lost 4 bases; unmatched junction nucleotides: 11. The V gene's germline CDR1 is MDHEN and CDR2 SYDVKM. This clonotype originated in a man younger than 30 who had recovered from COVID-19. J is TRBJ2-2 and V is TRBV28, with 8 bases lining up with TRBD1. The sample comprised PBMCs or T cells enriched from blood (not recorded which). The CDR3 spells CATPGDRLGTGELFF. In DNA, the CDR3 is TGTGCCACCCCCGGGGACAGGCTTGGCACCGGGGAGCTGTTTTTT.